This entry lists 32 T cell receptor beta chains sequenced from one sample in a study of STAT3 mutations in large granular lymphocyte leukemia. Overall study findings and caveats: Every T-cell large granular lymphocyte leukemia patient had at least one immunodominant TCR beta clonotype.

These receptors have no known antigen. Using immunoSEQ multiplex PCR, the repertoire was profiled, and TCRdb retains in-frame clones only, with some absent. This table holds 3,900 or so clones, 66% found once. Sequenced input: peripheral blood mononuclear cells. The receptors here all came from a man aged 55 to 69 with T-cell large granular lymphocyte leukemia. Some clones in this sample may be carry-over from other donors' samples.

The chain combines TRBV5-1 with TRBJ2-7, with 13 bases matching TRBD2. V gave up 4 bases and J gave up 4 bases; unmatched junction bases: 5. This CDR3 has 15 residues. Germline CDR1 and CDR2: SGHRS and YFSETQ. CDR3 loop: CASSMGLAGSYEQYF. CDR3 DNA sequence: TGCGCCAGCAGCATGGGACTAGCGGGGAGTTACGAGCAGTACTTC.

V usage is TRBV7-9 and J usage is TRBJ1-2, with D maybe TRBD1 (5 bases). Germline CDR1 is SEHNR and CDR2 is FQNEAQ (reference sequence). The CDR3 has 13 amino acids. The germline V and J ends were trimmed by 5 bases and 4 bases, with 11 bases remaining between them. The CDR3 DNA is TGTGCCAGCAGCCCCGGGACCTTCTATGGCTACACCTTC. Its translation: CASSPGTFYGYTF.

The chain uses TRBV30 and TRBJ2-3, with D perhaps TRBD1 (6 bases). V lost 4 bases and J lost 2, with 13 bases in between. CDR1 is GTSNPN, CDR2 SVGIG, per germline (reference sequence). This CDR3 spans 14 amino acids. CDR3 amino acids: CAWNSQGYTDTQYF. The CDR3 DNA sequence: TGTGCCTGGAACTCACAGGGTTACACAGATACGCAGTATTTT.

The CDR3 sequence: CASSSWGQGHEKLFF. CDR3 DNA: TGTGCCAGCAGCTCCTGGGGACAGGGTCATGAAAAACTGTTTTTT. The chain is built from TRBV5-6 and TRBJ1-4; 9 bases map to TRBD1. This CDR3 is 15 amino acids long. Looked up from germline, CDR1 is SGHDT and CDR2 is YYEEEE. With 3 bases clipped from V and 6 bases from J, the junction kept 6 bases outside the gene matches.

This chain connects TRBV5-4 to TRBJ1-2, with D maybe TRBD1 (5 bases). Germline-derived CDR1 and CDR2 are SGHNT and YYREEE (reference sequence). Trimming removed 6 bases at V and 8 bases at J, with 20 bases between. This CDR3 region has 14 residues. CDR3 DNA sequence: TGTGCCAGCAAGTCAAGGGGCGCAACGATGGGCTACACCTTC. Amino acid sequence: CASKSRGATMGYTF.

The chain has TRBV5-6 and TRBJ2-6; no clear D. Germline-derived CDR1 and CDR2 are SGHDT and YYEEEE. V was cut by 0 bases and J by 0 bases, with 4 bases left in between. The CDR3 has 15 amino acids. The CDR3 is CASSLGGSGANVLTF. CDR3 nucleotides: TGTGCCAGCAGCTTGGGTGGCTCTGGGGCCAACGTCCTGACTTTC.

This clone was observed once. V usage is TRBV18 and J usage is TRBJ2-7, with a tentative D call TRBD2 (6 bases). The germline V gene encodes CDR1 KGHSH and CDR2 LQKENI. V lost 5 bases, J lost 6 bases, and 23 bases lay in between. The CDR3 sequence is 16 residues long. The CDR3 nucleotides read TGTGCCAGCTCAACCGGGACCGCGAATCGAGCGGGCGAGCAGTACTTC. It is translated as CASSTGTANRAGEQYF. The entire variable domain, with the rest obtained from reference TRBV18 and TRBJ2-7, is as follows: NAGVMQNPRHLVRRRGQEARLRCSPMKGHSHVYWYRQLPEEGLKFMVYLQKENIIDESGMPKERFSAEFPKEGPSILRIQQVVRGDSAAYFCASSTGTANRAGEQYFGPGTRLTVT.

This clone has only a few counts. This chain joins TRBV5-6 and TRBJ1-6; D possibly corresponds to TRBD1 (5 bases). The CDR3 loop spans 15 amino acids. V was pared by 0 bases and J by 6 bases, with 10 bases between. Germline V gene data show CDR1 as SGHDT and CDR2 as YYEEEE. CDR3 in amino acids: CASSLAGRANSPLHF. The CDR3 region has the DNA TGTGCCAGCAGCTTGGCAGGGCGAGCTAATTCACCCCTCCACTTT.

The rearrangement joins TRBV30 to TRBJ2-3; 8 bases match TRBD2. Germline V gives CDR1 GTSNPN, CDR2 SVGIG (reference sequence). V dropped 3 bases and J dropped 1; count of bases not matched to a gene: 3. The CDR3 is made up of 14 amino acids. DNA for the CDR3: TGTGCCTGGAGCGCAGCGGGGGGCACAGATACGCAGTATTTT. This gives the protein CAWSAAGGTDTQYF.

V gene TRBV29-1 combines with J gene TRBJ1-5, with D tentatively TRBD1 (5 bases). Trimming pared 4 bases from V and 4 bases from J, leaving 11 bases between. From germline, CDR1 is SQVTM and CDR2 ANQGSEA. CDR3 size: 13 residues. CDR3 loop: CSVGPGPNQPQHF. CDR3 nucleotide sequence: TGCAGCGTTGGACCGGGACCAAATCAGCCCCAGCATTTT. The variable domain in full, completed from reference TRBV29-1 and TRBJ1-5, reads SAVISQKPSRDICQRGTSLTIQCQVDSQVTMMFWYRQQPGQSLTLIATANQGSEATYESGFVIDKFPISRPNLTFSTLTVSNMSPEDSSIYLCSVGPGPNQPQHFGDGTRLSIL.

This rearrangement joins TRBV30 to TRBJ1-2; 7 positions match TRBD1. After removal of 4 bases from V and 2 bases from J, the junction contained 4 bases not matched to a gene. The length of the CDR3 is 13 residues. Looked up from germline, CDR1 is GTSNPN and CDR2 is SVGIG (reference sequence). The CDR3 loop reads CAWTPGGNYGYTF. DNA of the CDR3: TGTGCCTGGACCCCAGGGGGAAACTATGGCTACACCTTC.

CDR3 in amino acids: CASSLGTRGNTIYF. In DNA, the CDR3 is TGTGCCAGCAGTTTAGGCACCAGGGGAAACACCATATATTTT. This chain joins TRBV6-6 and TRBJ1-3; D uncertain. Germline V gene sequence: CDR1 MNHNY, CDR2 SVGAGI (reference sequence). The length of the CDR3 is 14 residues. V was trimmed by 4 bases and J by 4 bases, leaving 11 bases between them.

This clone was observed a handful of times. The V call is TRBV5-6, the J call TRBJ1-2; D remains ambiguous. V was shortened by 4 bases and J by 5 bases, with 15 bases between the two germline ends. The germline gives CDR1 SGHDT, CDR2 YYEEEE. This CDR3 has 14 residues. In DNA form, the CDR3 reads TGTGCCAGCAGCCTCGAGTCAGGCGTTTATGGCTACACCTTC. Encoded protein: CASSLESGVYGYTF.

The sample holds a few counts of this clone. V gene TRBV11-2 combines with J gene TRBJ1-1; tentatively, D is TRBD1 (5 bases). CDR1 SGHAT and CDR2 FQNNGV come from the germline V gene. Trimming pared 8 bases from V and 3 bases from J, leaving 7 bases between. This CDR3 region has 11 residues. This CDR3 reads CASRRDTEAFF. The CDR3 DNA follows: TGTGCCAGCCGCAGGGACACTGAAGCTTTCTTT.

J is TRBJ2-1 and V is TRBV7-9; 12 nucleotides align to TRBD2. The CDR3 runs to 18 residues. Germline CDR1 reads SEHNR; CDR2 reads FQNEAQ (reference sequence). Trimming removed 5 bases from V and 4 bases from J; junction bases left unmatched: 12. The CDR3 nucleotides read TGTGCCAGCAGCCCAAAATCTTCGACTAGCGGGAGATACAATGAGCAGTTCTTC. It encodes CASSPKSSTSGRYNEQFF. Full variable domain (rest looked up from reference TRBV7-9 and TRBJ2-1): DTGVSQNPRHKITKRGQNVTFRCDPISEHNRLYWYRQTLGQGPEFLTYFQNEAQLEKSRLLSDRFSAERPKGSFSTLEIQRTEQGDSAMYLCASSPKSSTSGRYNEQFFGPGTRLTVL.

This clone was recorded only once. The chain is built from TRBV4-1 and TRBJ1-2; D perhaps matches TRBD1 (5 bases). CDR1 is MGHRA and CDR2 is YSYEKL in the germline V gene. V lost 2 bases and J 5 bases, leaving 12 bases between the germline ends. The CDR3 is 14 residues long. CDR3 bases: TGCGCCAGCAGCCAACTGATAACAGGATATGGCTACACCTTC. It translates to CASSQLITGYGYTF.

This chain uses TRBV6-1 with TRBJ2-5; the match to TRBD2 covers 7 bases. CDR3 length equals 15 residues. CDR1 MNHNS and CDR2 SASEGT come from the germline V gene. J gave up 2 bases and V 6 bases, and 9 bases lay outside the gene matches. For the CDR3, the DNA is TGTGCCAGCAGCTCCGGGACTACGCCACAAGAGACCCAGTACTTC. Protein: CASSSGTTPQETQYF.

The chain is built from TRBV30 and TRBJ1-5; D ambiguous. The CDR3 is 16 amino acids. Trimming took off 3 bases at V and 0 bases at J, with 15 bases between the two ends. CDR1 and CDR2 (germline): GTSNPN, SVGIG (reference sequence). The DNA of the CDR3 is TGTGCCTGGAGCCACGGGCAGTTAAATAGCAATCAGCCCCAGCATTTT. This codes for CAWSHGQLNSNQPQHF.

The V and J genes are TRBV29-1 and TRBJ1-5; perhaps TRBD1 as D (6 bases). The CDR3 is made up of 13 amino acids. The germline V and J ends were trimmed by 4 bases and 5 bases, with 12 bases remaining between them. Per the germline V gene, CDR1 is SQVTM and CDR2 is ANQGSEA. CDR3 DNA sequence: TGCAGCGTTGCGACAGGCGGTGATCAGCCCCAGCATTTT. As protein: CSVATGGDQPQHF.

V gene TRBV2 combines with J gene TRBJ1-3; D not resolved. CDR3 length: 12 amino acids. Germline V gene lookup returns CDR1 SNHLY and CDR2 FYNNEI. Trimming removed 7 bases from V and 4 bases from J, with 8 bases in between. This chain's CDR3 is CASKDAGNTIYF. Here the CDR3 DNA reads TGTGCCAGCAAGGATGCCGGAAACACCATATATTTT.

The CDR3 here is CASRFWREENNEQFF. CDR3 DNA: TGCGCCAGTAGGTTTTGGCGGGAGGAGAACAATGAGCAGTTCTTC. This rearrangement joins TRBV5-1 to TRBJ2-1; TRBD2 matches 8 bases. CDR3 size: 15 residues. V lost 8 bases, J lost 5 bases, and 12 bases stayed unmatched. From germline, CDR1 is SGHRS and CDR2 YFSETQ.

The V call is TRBV6-1, the J call TRBJ2-7; D is undetermined. This CDR3 is 13 amino acids long. Trimming removed 5 bases at V and 3 bases at J, with 11 bases between. CDR1 and CDR2 (germline): MNHNS, SASEGT. The CDR3 protein is CASSTDTLYEQYV. Written as DNA, the CDR3 is TGTGCCAGCAGTACAGACACGCTCTACGAGCAGTACGTC.

This chain connects TRBV7-9 to TRBJ2-3; TRBD1 aligns across 11 bases. The CDR3 consists of 15 residues. Unmatched junction bases numbered 5, after V lost 5 bases and J lost 4 bases. CDR1 and CDR2 from the germline V gene are SEHNR and FQNEAQ (reference sequence). The CDR3 sequence is CASSPGTGGPDTQYF. The CDR3, as DNA: TGTGCCAGCAGCCCCGGGACAGGGGGTCCAGATACGCAGTATTTT.

Only a few counts were recorded for this clone. J is TRBJ2-2 and V is TRBV29-1; a weak D match, TRBD2 (7 bases). The CDR3 has 15 residues. V gave up 3 bases and J gave up 0 bases, with 11 bases separating them. Germline values: CDR1 SQVTM, CDR2 ANQGSEA. The DNA for the CDR3 is TGCAGCGTTGACCCGGGGGGCGCGAACACCGGGGAGCTGTTTTTT. This sequence encodes CSVDPGGANTGELFF.

The chain recombines TRBV30 with TRBJ1-2; weak D call: TRBD1 (6 bases). V gave up 3 bases and J gave up 1 base, with 15 bases separating them. Per germline, CDR1 GTSNPN and CDR2 SVGIG (reference sequence). CDR3 length equals 15 residues. The CDR3 reads CAWRRPGGHNYGYTF. CDR3 coding DNA: TGTGCCTGGAGGCGCCCCGGGGGACATAACTATGGCTACACCTTC.

The chain recombines TRBV30 with TRBJ2-5, with TRBD2 matching over 7 bases. The CDR3 sequence is 13 residues long. V was pared by 6 bases and J by 1 base, with 5 bases of the junction left unmatched. Per germline, CDR1 GTSNPN and CDR2 SVGIG (reference sequence). For the CDR3, the DNA is TGTGCCTGTTATCCGGGAGGCCAAGAGACCCAGTACTTC. Encoded protein: CACYPGGQETQYF.

The chain carries TRBV7-9 and TRBJ1-2; 8 positions match TRBD1. Unmatched junction bases numbered 2, after V lost 3 bases and J lost 2 bases. Germline-derived CDR1 and CDR2 are SEHNR and FQNEAQ (reference sequence). This CDR3 is built from 14 residues. The CDR3 is CASSFQGANYGYTF. CDR3 nucleotides: TGTGCCAGCAGCTTCCAGGGGGCAAACTATGGCTACACCTTC.

This sequence joins TRBV5-1 and TRBJ1-3; tentatively, D is TRBD1 (6 bases). Germline CDR1 and CDR2: SGHRS and YFSETQ. Deletions cut 4 bases from V and 2 bases from J, with 10 bases between. This CDR3 is 14 amino acids long. As DNA, the CDR3 is TGCGCCAGCAGCAGCTGGGGGCCTGGAAACACCATATATTTT. Translation gives CASSSWGPGNTIYF.

The J gene is TRBJ1-1, the V gene TRBV30, with D unresolved. Trimming cost V 0 bases and J 2 bases, with 4 bases left between them. Per the germline V gene, CDR1 is GTSNPN and CDR2 is SVGIG (reference sequence). This CDR3 contains 12 residues. The CDR3 protein is CAWSVKNTEAFF. DNA of the CDR3: TGTGCCTGGAGTGTAAAAAACACTGAAGCTTTCTTT.

This sequence joins TRBV9 and TRBJ2-3; 8 bases match TRBD2. The junction had 5 bases not matched to a gene; V was cut back by 0 bases and J by 2 bases. Germline V gene sequence: CDR1 SGDLS, CDR2 YYNGEE. The CDR3 runs to 16 residues. CDR3 sequence (DNA): TGTGCCAGCAGCGTAGTGGCGGGGGGTCACACAGATACGCAGTATTTT. Translation gives CASSVVAGGHTDTQYF.

J is TRBJ2-3 and V is TRBV5-1; no clear D. V shed 4 bases and J shed 1 base, with 10 bases lying between them. Germline lookup yields CDR1 SGHRS and CDR2 YFSETQ. CDR3 length equals 14 residues. CDR3 amino acids: CASSTGPGTDTQYF. The CDR3, as DNA: TGCGCCAGCAGCACCGGGCCCGGCACAGATACGCAGTATTTT.

V and J are TRBV25-1 and TRBJ2-7; tentatively, D is TRBD2 (5 bases). V was cut by 5 bases and J by 2 bases, with 10 bases left in between. The length of the CDR3 is 13 residues. Germline V lookup: CDR1 MGHDK, CDR2 SYGVNS. The CDR3 region has the DNA TGTGCCAGCAGTCCCCACGGGACCTACGAGCAGTACTTC. This codes for CASSPHGTYEQYF.